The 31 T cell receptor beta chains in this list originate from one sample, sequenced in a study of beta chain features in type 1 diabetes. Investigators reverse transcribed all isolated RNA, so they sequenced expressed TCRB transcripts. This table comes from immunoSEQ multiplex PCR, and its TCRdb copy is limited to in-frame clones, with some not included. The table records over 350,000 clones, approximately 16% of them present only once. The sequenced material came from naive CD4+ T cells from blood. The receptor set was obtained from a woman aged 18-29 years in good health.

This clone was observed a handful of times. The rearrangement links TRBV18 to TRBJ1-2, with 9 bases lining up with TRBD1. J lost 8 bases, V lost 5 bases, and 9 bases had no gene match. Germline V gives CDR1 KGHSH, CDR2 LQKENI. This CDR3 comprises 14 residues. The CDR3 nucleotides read TGTGCCAGCTCAACACAACAGGGGGCGGAAGGCTACACCTTC. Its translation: CASSTQQGAEGYTF.

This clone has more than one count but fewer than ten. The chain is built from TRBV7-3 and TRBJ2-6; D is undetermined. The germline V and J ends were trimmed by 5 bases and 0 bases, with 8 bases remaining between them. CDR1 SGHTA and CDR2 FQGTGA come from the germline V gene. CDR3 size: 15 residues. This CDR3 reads CASSVVISGANVLTF. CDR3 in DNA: TGTGCCAGCAGCGTAGTTATCTCTGGGGCCAACGTCCTGACTTTC.

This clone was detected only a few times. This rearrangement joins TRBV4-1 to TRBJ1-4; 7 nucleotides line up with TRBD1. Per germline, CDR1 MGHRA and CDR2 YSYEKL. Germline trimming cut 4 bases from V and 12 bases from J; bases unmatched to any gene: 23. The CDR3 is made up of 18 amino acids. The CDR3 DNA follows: TGCGCCAGCAGCCGGGACTTTTTACAGGGGAACCTAATGGGGCAACTGTTTTTT. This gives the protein CASSRDFLQGNLMGQLFF.

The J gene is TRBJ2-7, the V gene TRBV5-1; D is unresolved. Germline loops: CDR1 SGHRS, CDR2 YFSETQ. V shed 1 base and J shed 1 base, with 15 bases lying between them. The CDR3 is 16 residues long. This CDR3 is CASSLPSGSASYEQYF. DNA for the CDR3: TGCGCCAGCAGCTTGCCGTCCGGGTCCGCGTCCTACGAGCAGTACTTC.

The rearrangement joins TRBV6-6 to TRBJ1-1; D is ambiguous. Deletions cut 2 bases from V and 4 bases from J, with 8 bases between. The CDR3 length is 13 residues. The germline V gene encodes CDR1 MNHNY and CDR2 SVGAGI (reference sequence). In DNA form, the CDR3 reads TGTGCCAGCAGTTACGAGGGTGGCACTGAAGCTTTCTTT. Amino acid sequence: CASSYEGGTEAFF.

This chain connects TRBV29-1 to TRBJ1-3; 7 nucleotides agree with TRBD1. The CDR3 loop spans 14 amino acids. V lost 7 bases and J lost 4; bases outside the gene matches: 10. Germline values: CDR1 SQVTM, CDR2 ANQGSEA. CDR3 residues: CSARQGRQGNTIYF. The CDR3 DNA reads TGCAGCGCAAGACAGGGACGGCAGGGAAACACCATATATTTT.

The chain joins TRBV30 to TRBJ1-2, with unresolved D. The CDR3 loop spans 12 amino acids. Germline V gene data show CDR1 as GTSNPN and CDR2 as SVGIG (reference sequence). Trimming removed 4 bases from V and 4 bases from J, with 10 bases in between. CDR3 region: CAWNRQVYGYTF. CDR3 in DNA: TGTGCCTGGAACCGTCAGGTCTATGGCTACACCTTC.

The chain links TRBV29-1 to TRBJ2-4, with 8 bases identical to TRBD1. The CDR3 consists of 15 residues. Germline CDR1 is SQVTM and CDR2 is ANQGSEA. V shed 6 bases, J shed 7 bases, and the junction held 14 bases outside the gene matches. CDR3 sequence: CSVWTGTRQRNIQYF. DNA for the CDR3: TGCAGCGTCTGGACAGGGACAAGGCAAAGGAACATTCAGTACTTC.

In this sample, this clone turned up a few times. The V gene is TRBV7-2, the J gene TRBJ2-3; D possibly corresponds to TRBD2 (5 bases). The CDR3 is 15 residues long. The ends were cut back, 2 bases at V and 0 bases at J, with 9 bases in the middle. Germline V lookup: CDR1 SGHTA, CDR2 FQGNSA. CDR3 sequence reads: CASSLYGGSTDTQYF. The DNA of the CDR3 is TGTGCCAGCAGCTTATACGGCGGGAGCACAGATACGCAGTATTTT.

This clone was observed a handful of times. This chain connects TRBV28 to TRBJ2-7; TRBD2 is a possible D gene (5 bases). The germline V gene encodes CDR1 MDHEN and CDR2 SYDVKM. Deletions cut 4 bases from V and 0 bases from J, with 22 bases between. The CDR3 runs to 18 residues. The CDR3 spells CASSYISALTGSSYEQYF. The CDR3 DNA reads TGTGCCAGCAGTTACATTTCGGCCTTGACGGGGAGCTCCTACGAGCAGTACTTC.

CDR3 nucleotides: TGTGCCAGCAGCACTCCCTACGCGGTAGCCAAAAACATTCAGTACTTC. It is translated as CASSTPYAVAKNIQYF. This sequence joins TRBV11-3 and TRBJ2-4; no reliable D call. V was clipped by 5 bases and J by 0 bases, with 14 bases between them. Germline V gene sequence: CDR1 SGHNT, CDR2 YENEEA. CDR3 size: 16 residues.

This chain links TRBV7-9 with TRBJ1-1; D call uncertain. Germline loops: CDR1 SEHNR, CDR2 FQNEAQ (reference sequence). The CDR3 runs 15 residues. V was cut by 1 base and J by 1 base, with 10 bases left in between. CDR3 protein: CASSLVSLSNTEAFF. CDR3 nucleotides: TGTGCCAGCAGCTTAGTAAGCCTTTCGAACACTGAAGCTTTCTTT.

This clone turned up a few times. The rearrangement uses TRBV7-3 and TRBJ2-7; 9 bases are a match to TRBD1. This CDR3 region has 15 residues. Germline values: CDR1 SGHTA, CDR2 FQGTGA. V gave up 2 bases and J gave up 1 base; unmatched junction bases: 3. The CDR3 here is CASSLSGQGSYEQYF. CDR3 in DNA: TGTGCCAGCAGCTTATCGGGACAGGGATCCTACGAGCAGTACTTC.

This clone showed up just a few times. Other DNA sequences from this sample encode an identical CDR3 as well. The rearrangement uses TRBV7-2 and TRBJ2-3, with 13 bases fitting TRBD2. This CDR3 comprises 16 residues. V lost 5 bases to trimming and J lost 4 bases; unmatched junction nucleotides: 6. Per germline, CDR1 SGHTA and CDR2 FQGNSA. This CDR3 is CASSPRLAGGADTQYF. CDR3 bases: TGTGCCAGCAGCCCCAGACTAGCGGGAGGCGCAGATACGCAGTATTTT.

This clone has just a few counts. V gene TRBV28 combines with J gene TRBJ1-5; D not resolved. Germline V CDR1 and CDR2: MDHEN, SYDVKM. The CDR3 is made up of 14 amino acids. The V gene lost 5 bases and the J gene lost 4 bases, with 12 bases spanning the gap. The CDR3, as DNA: TGTGCCAGCAGTCCAGGAGGGCCGAATCAGCCCCAGCATTTT. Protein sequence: CASSPGGPNQPQHF.

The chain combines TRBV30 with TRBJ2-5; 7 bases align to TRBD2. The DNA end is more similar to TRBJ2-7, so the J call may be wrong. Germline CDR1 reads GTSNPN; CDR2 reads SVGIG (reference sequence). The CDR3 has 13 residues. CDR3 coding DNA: TGTGCCTGGAGTGTGGGCGGGAGACGCGAGCAGTACTTC. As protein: CAWSVGGRREQYF.

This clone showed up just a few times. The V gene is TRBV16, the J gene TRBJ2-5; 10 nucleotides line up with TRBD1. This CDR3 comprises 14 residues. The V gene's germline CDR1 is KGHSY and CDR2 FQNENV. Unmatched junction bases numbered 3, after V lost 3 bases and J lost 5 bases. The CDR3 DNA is TGTGCCAGCAGCCAGACAGGGGGCGACGAGACCCAGTACTTC. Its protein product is CASSQTGGDETQYF.

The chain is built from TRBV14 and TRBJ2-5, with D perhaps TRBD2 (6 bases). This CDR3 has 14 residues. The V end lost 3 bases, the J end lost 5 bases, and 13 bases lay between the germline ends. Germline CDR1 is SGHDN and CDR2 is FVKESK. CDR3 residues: CASSQSRGLETQYF. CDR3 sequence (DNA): TGTGCCAGCAGCCAGAGTCGGGGACTTGAGACCCAGTACTTC. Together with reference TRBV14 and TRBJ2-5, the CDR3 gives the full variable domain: EAGVTQFPSHSVIEKGQTVTLRCDPISGHDNLYWYRRVMGKEIKFLLHFVKESKQDESGMPNNRFLAERTGGTYSTLKVQPAELEDSGVYFCASSQSRGLETQYFGPGTRLLVL.

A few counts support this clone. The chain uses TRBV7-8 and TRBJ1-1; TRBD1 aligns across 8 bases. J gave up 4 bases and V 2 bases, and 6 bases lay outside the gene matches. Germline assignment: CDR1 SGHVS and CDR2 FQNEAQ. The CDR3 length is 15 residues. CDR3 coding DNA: TGTGCCAGCAGCTTACTCAGGGGGCAGGGCACTGAAGCTTTCTTT. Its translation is CASSLLRGQGTEAFF.

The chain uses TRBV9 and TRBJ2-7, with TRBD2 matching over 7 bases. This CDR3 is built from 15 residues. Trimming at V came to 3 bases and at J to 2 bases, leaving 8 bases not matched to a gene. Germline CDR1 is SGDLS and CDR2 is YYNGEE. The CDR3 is CASSGSGLPTYEQYF. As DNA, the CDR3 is TGTGCCAGCAGCGGATCGGGACTACCAACCTACGAGCAGTACTTC.

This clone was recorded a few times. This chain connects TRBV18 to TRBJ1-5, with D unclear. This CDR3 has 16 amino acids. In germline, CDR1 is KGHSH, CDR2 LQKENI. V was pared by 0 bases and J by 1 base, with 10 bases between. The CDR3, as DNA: TGTGCCAGCTCACCACCGGGGAGGAAGAGCAATCAGCCCCAGCATTTT. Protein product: CASSPPGRKSNQPQHF.

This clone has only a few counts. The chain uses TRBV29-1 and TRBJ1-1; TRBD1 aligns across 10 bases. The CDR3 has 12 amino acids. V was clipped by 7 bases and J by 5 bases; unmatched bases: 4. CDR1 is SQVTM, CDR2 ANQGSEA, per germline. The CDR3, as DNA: TGCAGCGCGGACAGGGGGAGGACTGAAGCTTTCTTT. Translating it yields CSADRGRTEAFF.

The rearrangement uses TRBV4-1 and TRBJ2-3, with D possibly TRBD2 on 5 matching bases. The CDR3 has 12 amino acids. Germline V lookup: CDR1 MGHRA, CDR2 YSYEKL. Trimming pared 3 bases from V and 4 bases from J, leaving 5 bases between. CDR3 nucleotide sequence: TGCGCCAGCAGCCAGGAGGCAGATACGCAGTATTTT. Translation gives CASSQEADTQYF.

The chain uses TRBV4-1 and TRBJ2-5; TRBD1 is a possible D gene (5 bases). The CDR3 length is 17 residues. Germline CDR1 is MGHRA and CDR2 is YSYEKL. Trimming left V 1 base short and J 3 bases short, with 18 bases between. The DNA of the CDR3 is TGCGCCAGCAGCCAAGCCCATACGTCGGGCAGGGAAGAGACCCAGTACTTC. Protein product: CASSQAHTSGREETQYF.

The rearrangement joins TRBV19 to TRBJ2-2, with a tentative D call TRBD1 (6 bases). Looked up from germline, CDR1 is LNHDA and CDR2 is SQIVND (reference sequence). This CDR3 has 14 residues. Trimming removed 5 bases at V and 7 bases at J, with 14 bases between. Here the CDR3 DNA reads TGTGCCAGTAGTTCGAACAGGGAAGGCGGGGAGCTGTTTTTT. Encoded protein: CASSSNREGGELFF. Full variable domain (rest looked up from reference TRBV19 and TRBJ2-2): DGGITQSPKYLFRKEGQNVTLSCEQNLNHDAMYWYRQDPGQGLRLIYYSQIVNDFQKGDIAEGYSVSREKKESFPLTVTSAQKNPTAFYLCASSSNREGGELFFGEGSRLTVL.

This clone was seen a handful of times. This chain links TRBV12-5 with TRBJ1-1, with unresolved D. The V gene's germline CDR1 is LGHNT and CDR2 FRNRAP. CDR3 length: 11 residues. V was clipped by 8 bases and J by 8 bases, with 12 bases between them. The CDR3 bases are TGTGCTAGTACAATCGGCGGAGAAGCTTTCTTT. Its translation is CASTIGGEAFF. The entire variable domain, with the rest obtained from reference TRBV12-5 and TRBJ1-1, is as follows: DARVTQTPRHKVTEMGQEVTMRCQPILGHNTVFWYRQTMMQGLELLAYFRNRAPLDDSGMPKDRFSAEMPDATLATLKIQPSEPRDSAVYFCASTIGGEAFFGQGTRLTVV.

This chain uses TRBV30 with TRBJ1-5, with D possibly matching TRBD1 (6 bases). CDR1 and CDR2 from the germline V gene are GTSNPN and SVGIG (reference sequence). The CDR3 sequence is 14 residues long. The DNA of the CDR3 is TGTGCTGCCACAGGGTTCAATAGCAATCAGCCCCAGCATTTT. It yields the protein CAATGFNSNQPQHF.

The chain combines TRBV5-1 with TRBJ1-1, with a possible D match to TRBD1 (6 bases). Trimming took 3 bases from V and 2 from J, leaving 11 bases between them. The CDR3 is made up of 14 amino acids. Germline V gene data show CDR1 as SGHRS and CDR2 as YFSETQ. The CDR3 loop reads CASSSQGVNTEAFF. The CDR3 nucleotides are TGCGCCAGCAGCTCACAGGGAGTCAACACTGAAGCTTTCTTT. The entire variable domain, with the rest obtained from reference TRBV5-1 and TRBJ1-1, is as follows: KAGVTQTPRYLIKTRGQQVTLSCSPISGHRSVSWYQQTPGQGLQFLFEYFSETQRNKGNFPGRFSGRQFSNSRSEMNVSTLELGDSALYLCASSSQGVNTEAFFGQGTRLTVV.

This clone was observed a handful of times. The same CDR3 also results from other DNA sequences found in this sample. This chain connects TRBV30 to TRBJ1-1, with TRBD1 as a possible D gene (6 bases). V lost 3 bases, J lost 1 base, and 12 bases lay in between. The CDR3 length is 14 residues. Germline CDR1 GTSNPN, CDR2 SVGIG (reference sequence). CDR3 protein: CAWSTGTPNTEAFF. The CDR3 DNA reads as TGTGCCTGGAGCACCGGGACACCGAACACTGAAGCTTTCTTT.

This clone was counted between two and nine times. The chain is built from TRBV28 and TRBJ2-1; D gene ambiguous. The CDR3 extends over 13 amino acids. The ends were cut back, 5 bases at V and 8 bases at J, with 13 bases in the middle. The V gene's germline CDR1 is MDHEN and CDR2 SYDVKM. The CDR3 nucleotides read TGTGCCAGCAGTGAGCCGAGGTGGTATGAGCAGTTCTTC. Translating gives CASSEPRWYEQFF.

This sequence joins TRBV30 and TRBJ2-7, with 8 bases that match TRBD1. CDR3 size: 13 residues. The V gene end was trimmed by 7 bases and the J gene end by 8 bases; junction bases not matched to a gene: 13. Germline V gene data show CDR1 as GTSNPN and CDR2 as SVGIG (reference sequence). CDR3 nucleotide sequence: TGTGCCTTCTCCGAGACAGGGGTTCTTAAGCAGTACTTC. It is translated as CAFSETGVLKQYF.